This TCR beta chain was captured by sequencing in a study of blood T cell repertoires in COVID-19. Study as a whole: Nucleic acid was either cDNA or gDNA, and it came from T cells, B-cell-depleted T cells, or PBMCs.

Authors' processing steps: Cell counts per sample came from amplifying reference gene primers. Assay used: immunoSEQ multiplex PCR; TCRdb lists only in-frame clones, some missing. The DNA gave D and trimming, while V, J and clone size come from that table. The sample records about 230,000 clones, approximately 88% being singletons. Unmatched junction bases numbered 19, after V lost 7 bases and J lost 5 bases. Germline loops: CDR1 MDHEN, CDR2 SYDVKM. This CDR3 spans 18 amino acids. Sequencing was done on a sample of peripheral blood. This sequence originates from a man aged 35 to 55 with acute or convalescent COVID-19. The chain is built from TRBV28 and TRBJ1-4, with 7 bases matching TRBD1. The CDR3 nucleotides read TGTGCCAGCACCGCCCCGGGACAGCAACTTCTCCTAAATGAAAAACTGTTTTTT. As protein: CASTAPGQQLLLNEKLFF. Full variable domain (rest looked up from reference TRBV28 and TRBJ1-4): DVKVTQSSRYLVKRTGEKVFLECVQDMDHENMFWYRQDPGLGLRLIYFSYDVKMKEKGDIPEGYSVSREKKERFSLILESASTNQTSMYLCASTAPGQQLLLNEKLFFGSGTQLSVL.